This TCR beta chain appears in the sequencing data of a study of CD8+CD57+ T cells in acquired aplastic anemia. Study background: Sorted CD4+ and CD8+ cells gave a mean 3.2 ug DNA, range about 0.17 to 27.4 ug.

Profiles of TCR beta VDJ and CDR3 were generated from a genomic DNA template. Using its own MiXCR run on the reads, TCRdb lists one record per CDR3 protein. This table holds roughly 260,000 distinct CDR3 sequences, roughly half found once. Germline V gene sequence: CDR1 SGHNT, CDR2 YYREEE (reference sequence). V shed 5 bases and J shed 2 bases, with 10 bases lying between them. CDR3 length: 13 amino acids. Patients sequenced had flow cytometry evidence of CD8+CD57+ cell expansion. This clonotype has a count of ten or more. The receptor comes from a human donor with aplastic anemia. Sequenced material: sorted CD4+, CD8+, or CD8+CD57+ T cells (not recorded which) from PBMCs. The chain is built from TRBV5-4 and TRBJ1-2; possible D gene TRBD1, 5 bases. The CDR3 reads CASRGGENYGYTF. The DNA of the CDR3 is TGTGCCAGCAGGGGAGGGGAGAACTATGGCTACACCTTC.